The 29 T cell receptor beta chains presented below share a single source sample, sequenced in a study of T cells in Graves' hyperthyroidism and ophthalmopathy. RNA transcripts provided the source from which TCR beta CDR3 regions were amplified. Initially, a first-round RT-PCR of the TCR CDR3 employed the HTBI primer set. TCRdb reprocessed the multiplex PCR reads with MiXCR, giving one entry per CDR3 protein. The sample comprises some 650,000 distinct CDR3 sequences, roughly 16% of which are singletons, and roughly 3.3% rests with the top ten. Specimen: blood. The receptors were sampled from a woman aged 40 to 55 with Graves' ophthalmopathy.

This clonotype was counted ten times or more. CDR3 coding DNA: TGTGCCCACTCTCCAACAGGGGGGACAGGGCTGGACAATGAGCAGTTCTTC. Its protein is CAHSPTGGTGLDNEQFF. This chain links TRBV10-3 with TRBJ2-1; 9 bases agree with TRBD1. The CDR3 runs 17 residues. The germline CDR1 and CDR2 sequences are ENHRY and SYGVKD. With 11 bases clipped from V and 5 bases from J, the junction kept 19 bases outside the gene matches.

This clonotype came up a few times. J is TRBJ2-3 and V is TRBV11-2; D remains unclear. Germline V gene data show CDR1 as SGHAT and CDR2 as FQNNGV. V dropped 4 bases and J dropped 2 bases, with 13 bases sitting between them. The length of the CDR3 is 15 residues. CDR3 sequence (DNA): TGTGCCAGCAGCTCGACGGGCCGGACCACAGATACGCAGTATTTT. Amino acid sequence: CASSSTGRTTDTQYF. The full variable domain, with the rest looked up from reference TRBV11-2 and TRBJ2-3, is EAGVAQSPRYKIIEKRQSVAFWCNPISGHATLYWYQQILGQGPKLLIQFQNNGVVDDSQLPKDRFSAERLKGVDSTLKIQPAKLEDSAVYLCASSSTGRTTDTQYFGPGTRLTVL.

The chain carries TRBV4-1 and TRBJ2-1; the D is unclear. The V gene lost 6 bases and the J gene lost 3 bases, with 15 bases spanning the gap. CDR3 length equals 15 residues. Germline CDR1 is MGHRA and CDR2 is YSYEKL. The CDR3 DNA sequence: TGCGCCAGCAGTCCCCTACTCGGCCTCTACAATGAGCAGTTCTTC. It is translated as CASSPLLGLYNEQFF.

As concerns this clonotype: One end of the junction is discordant with germline, which a read error may explain. J is TRBJ2-7 and V is TRBV14; the D is unclear. This CDR3 has 15 amino acids. Germline CDR1 is SGHDN and CDR2 is FVKESK. The CDR3: CASRQSTNLNYGQYF. The CDR3 nucleotides are TGTGCCAGCCGCCAGAGTACCAATCTCAACTACGGGCAGTACTTC.

This clonotype showed up many times. The chain links TRBV4-1 to TRBJ2-7; D remains unclear. This CDR3 is 13 amino acids long. V was cut by 0 bases and J by 3 bases, with 6 bases left in between. In germline, CDR1 is MGHRA, CDR2 YSYEKL. The CDR3 DNA is TGCGCCAGCAGCCAAGATAAGGGCTACGAGCAGTACTTC. Translating it yields CASSQDKGYEQYF.

This clonotype came up many times. The chain is built from TRBV27 and TRBJ1-5, with D possibly being TRBD1 (5 bases). CDR1 and CDR2 from the germline V gene are MNHEY and SMNVEV (reference sequence). The CDR3 has 13 amino acids. Trimming stripped 2 bases from V and 7 bases from J, with 9 bases between. In DNA form, the CDR3 reads TGTGCCAGCAGTTTAATCGGGGCCCAGCCCCAGCATTTT. It translates to CASSLIGAQPQHF.

This chain links TRBV28 with TRBJ2-7; weak D call: TRBD1 (6 bases). This CDR3 has 14 amino acids. The V end was cut by 6 bases, the J end by 3 bases, with 15 bases between. Germline V gene data show CDR1 as MDHEN and CDR2 as SYDVKM. CDR3 protein: CASSLERDNYEQYF. The CDR3 bases are TGTGCCAGCAGCTTGGAACGGGACAACTACGAGCAGTACTTC.

This clonotype has only a few counts. The genes are TRBV6-1 and TRBJ2-7, with 8 positions matching TRBD1. Germline assignment: CDR1 MNHNS and CDR2 SASEGT. The trim removed 5 bases at V and 4 bases at J, leaving 22 bases unmatched. The CDR3 runs to 19 residues. For the CDR3, the DNA is TGTGCCAGCAGTTTAGCCCTTCGGGACAGGATCCCCCCTAGGTACGAGCAGTACTTC. Translation: CASSLALRDRIPPRYEQYF.

V gene TRBV20-1 combines with J gene TRBJ1-5; D uncertain. There are 12 residues in the CDR3. Trimming pared 3 bases from V and 1 base from J, leaving 4 bases between. Per germline, CDR1 DFQATT and CDR2 SNEGSKA (reference sequence). Here the CDR3 reads CSASRSNQPQHF. The CDR3 DNA reads TGCAGTGCTAGCCGCAGCAATCAGCCCCAGCATTTT.

This clonotype was detected a few times. The chain couples TRBV6-1 to TRBJ1-2, with a weak D call TRBD1 (6 bases). Germline assignment: CDR1 MNHNS and CDR2 SASEGT. The CDR3 is made up of 13 amino acids. Deletions cut 10 bases from V and 7 bases from J, with 19 bases between. For the CDR3, the DNA is TGTGCCACCAGGGGAGAGGGTCGACGTGGCTACACCTTC. Translation: CATRGEGRRGYTF.

This clonotype was counted between two and nine times. CDR3 DNA: TGCAGTGCTAGAGATCCGGTTTATCCAAACTATGGCTACACCTTC. This codes for CSARDPVYPNYGYTF. This chain joins TRBV20-1 and TRBJ1-2; no firm D call. CDR1 DFQATT and CDR2 SNEGSKA come from the germline V gene (reference sequence). The V end was cut by 0 bases, the J end by 2 bases, with 13 bases between. The CDR3 contains 15 residues.

This clonotype was counted between two and nine times. The chain uses TRBV27 and TRBJ2-1; no clear D. CDR3 length: 16 amino acids. Germline V lookup: CDR1 MNHEY, CDR2 SMNVEV (reference sequence). The germline V and J ends were trimmed by 5 bases and 5 bases, with 19 bases remaining between them. The CDR3 region is CASSPSTLGLNNEQFF. Here the CDR3 DNA reads TGTGCCAGCAGTCCATCCACTTTAGGGCTGAACAATGAGCAGTTCTTC.

This clonotype has at least ten counts. V usage is TRBV7-9 and J usage is TRBJ2-1; 10 bases fit TRBD2. From germline, CDR1 is SEHNR and CDR2 FQNEAQ (reference sequence). V lost 5 bases and J lost 4; bases outside the gene matches: 8. The CDR3 runs to 16 residues. This CDR3 reads CASSPPGSGGYNEQFF. Written as DNA, the CDR3 is TGTGCCAGCAGCCCCCCGGGTAGCGGGGGGTACAATGAGCAGTTCTTC.

In its sample, this clonotype was seen many times. The rearrangement joins TRBV6-2 or TRBV6-3 to TRBJ1-1; D gene uncertain. The CDR3 extends over 14 amino acids. The germline CDR1 and CDR2 sequences are MNHEY and SVGEGT. The V and J ends lost 4 bases and 4 bases respectively, with 13 bases between them. The CDR3 protein is CASSSKRVGTEAFF. DNA for the CDR3: TGTGCCAGCAGTTCCAAAAGGGTCGGCACTGAAGCTTTCTTT.

To note about this clonotype: This could be a read error, since a much larger clone is one nucleotide away. This chain uses TRBV12-3 or TRBV12-4 with TRBJ2-1, with a weak D call TRBD1 (6 bases). The CDR3 covers 15 residues. Trimming left V 1 base short and J 9 bases short, with 16 bases between. The CDR3 region is CASSLGRVAGAEQFF. The CDR3 DNA is TGTGCCAGCAGTTTAGGTAGGGTTGCAGGGGCTGAGCAGTTCTTC.

The V call is TRBV20-1, the J call TRBJ2-1; 9 bases align to TRBD2. This CDR3 has 16 amino acids. The ends lost 1 base at V and 8 bases at J; junction bases unmatched: 12. The germline V gene has CDR1 DFQATT and CDR2 SNEGSKA (reference sequence). The CDR3 region is CSARGLASGTRDEQFF. The DNA of the CDR3 is TGCAGTGCTAGAGGCCTGGCTAGCGGGACCAGGGATGAGCAGTTCTTC.

V is TRBV12-3 or TRBV12-4 and J is TRBJ1-4, with 7 bases lining up with TRBD1. J lost 10 bases, V lost 7 bases, and 15 bases had no gene match. CDR3 size: 15 residues. CDR3 bases: TGTGCCAGCACCCCCGACAGGGCGGGAGTGGGAAAACTGTTTTTT. It encodes CASTPDRAGVGKLFF.

This clonotype has ten or more counts. CDR3 in amino acids: CASSRLAGGNTGELFF. The DNA for the CDR3 is TGCGCCAGCAGCCGCCTAGCGGGAGGTAACACCGGGGAGCTGTTTTTT. The chain recombines TRBV5-1 with TRBJ2-2, with 11 nucleotides matching TRBD2. The germline CDR1 and CDR2 sequences are SGHRS and YFSETQ. Trimming cost V 4 bases and J 2 bases; bases outside gene matches: 4. This CDR3 is built from 16 residues.

There are a few counts of this clonotype. V and J are TRBV3-1 and TRBJ1-1; D is ambiguous. Germline V gene data show CDR1 as LGHDT and CDR2 as YNNKEL (reference sequence). The CDR3 runs to 11 residues. The V end lost 1 base, the J end lost 10 bases, and 7 bases lay between the germline ends. CDR3 sequence (DNA): TGTGCCAGCAGCCAAGCATTGAGAGCTTTCTTT. This codes for CASSQALRAFF.

This clonotype was counted a few times. Here the CDR3 DNA reads TGTGCCAGTAGTATCGGGACAGGGGGTTCAACCAAAAACATTCAGTACTTC. It encodes CASSIGTGGSTKNIQYF. This rearrangement joins TRBV19 to TRBJ2-4, with TRBD1 identical over 11 bases. V shed 3 bases and J 2 bases; nucleotides not matched to a gene: 6. This CDR3 is 17 amino acids long. Germline values: CDR1 LNHDA, CDR2 SQIVND (reference sequence).

The sample holds many counts of this clonotype. J is TRBJ2-1 and V is TRBV28; D is ambiguous. The CDR3 runs 10 residues. Germline V lookup: CDR1 MDHEN, CDR2 SYDVKM. The V end lost 7 bases, the J end lost 9 bases, and 7 bases lay between the germline ends. The CDR3 nucleotides are TGTGCCAGCACAGGCGTTGAGCAGTTCTTC. Encoded protein: CASTGVEQFF.

This clonotype was counted many times. This rearrangement joins TRBV2 to TRBJ1-2, with D perhaps matching TRBD1 (6 bases). CDR3 length equals 13 residues. The V gene lost 3 bases and the J gene lost 8 bases, with 13 bases spanning the gap. Germline loops: CDR1 SNHLY, CDR2 FYNNEI. The CDR3 bases are TGTGCCAGCAGTGAGCGGGGGCTAGGAGGCTACACCTTC. This codes for CASSERGLGGYTF.

This clonotype came up many times. V usage is TRBV6-2 or TRBV6-3 and J usage is TRBJ2-7, with no clear D. The CDR3 is 12 residues long. With 4 bases removed from V and 2 bases from J, the gap between germline ends came to 6 bases. Per germline, CDR1 MNHEY and CDR2 SVGEGT. The CDR3: CASSSTTYEQYF. The CDR3 nucleotides are TGTGCCAGCAGTTCGACCACCTACGAGCAGTACTTC.

This clonotype was detected only a few times. This chain uses TRBV7-6 with TRBJ2-5, with TRBD1 as a possible D gene (6 bases). The CDR3 length is 17 residues. The germline V gene has CDR1 SGHVS and CDR2 FNYEAQ. Trimming removed 3 bases at V and 2 bases at J, with 19 bases between. DNA for the CDR3: TGTGCCAGCAGCTTGACGGGACACCCGGAACTACAAGAGACCCAGTACTTC. It codes for CASSLTGHPELQETQYF.

This clonotype was counted ten times or more. CDR3 loop: CASSLGLAYNNEQFF. The CDR3 coding sequence is TGTGCCAGCAGCTTGGGACTAGCGTATAACAATGAGCAGTTCTTC. V is TRBV3-1 and J is TRBJ2-1; 10 bases are shared with TRBD2. Looked up from germline, CDR1 is LGHDT and CDR2 is YNNKEL (reference sequence). The CDR3 sequence is 15 residues long. The ends lost 5 bases at V and 5 bases at J; junction bases unmatched: 6.

This clonotype was found a few times. The genes are TRBV28 and TRBJ2-7; D is unresolved. Germline V lookup: CDR1 MDHEN, CDR2 SYDVKM. The CDR3 loop spans 11 amino acids. V gave up 7 bases and J gave up 3 bases, with 7 bases separating them. CDR3: CASTNFYEQYF. Written as DNA, the CDR3 is TGTGCCAGCACCAATTTCTACGAGCAGTACTTC.

In its sample, this clonotype was seen many times. This chain links TRBV2 with TRBJ1-1; D gene ambiguous. V lost 8 bases and J 0 bases, leaving 16 bases between the germline ends. Germline V gene sequence: CDR1 SNHLY, CDR2 FYNNEI. The CDR3 consists of 15 residues. CDR3: CASGVRAFMNTEAFF. The DNA of the CDR3 is TGTGCCAGCGGGGTGAGAGCATTCATGAACACTGAAGCTTTCTTT.

This clonotype has a count of ten or more. The chain couples TRBV20-1 to TRBJ2-1; no definite D call. V was trimmed by 0 bases and J by 6 bases, leaving 15 bases between them. Germline V gene sequence: CDR1 DFQATT, CDR2 SNEGSKA (reference sequence). The CDR3 has 15 residues. The CDR3, as DNA: TGCAGTGCTAGAGATCTGGGGTTTGGTCCCAATGAGCAGTTCTTC. Amino acid sequence: CSARDLGFGPNEQFF.

This clonotype has a count of ten or more. V usage is TRBV12-3 or TRBV12-4 and J usage is TRBJ1-1; D gene unclear. This CDR3 has 15 amino acids. V lost 3 bases and J lost 1, with 12 bases in between. The CDR3 spells CASSLNGSPNTEAFF. The CDR3 nucleotides are TGTGCCAGCAGTTTGAATGGCAGCCCGAACACTGAAGCTTTCTTT.